Listed here are 3 T cell receptor beta chains from one sample, sequenced in a study of control samples from healthy donors and cancer patients. Generated by immunoSEQ multiplex PCR, the TCRdb table keeps only in-frame clones and is missing some. The sample shows about 89,000 clones, around nine tenths of them seen only once. The specimen sequenced was blood. These receptor sequences come from a man aged 25 to 40 in good health.

V and J are TRBV30 and TRBJ1-1, with 7 bases identical to TRBD1. The V and J ends lost 5 bases and 11 bases, in that order; junction bases with no gene match: 8. Germline V gene data show CDR1 as GTSNPN and CDR2 as SVGIG (reference sequence). The CDR3 sequence is 11 residues long. The CDR3 sequence: CAWVQGKTAFF. CDR3 coding DNA: TGTGCCTGGGTACAGGGGAAAACGGCTTTCTTT.

The chain joins TRBV15 to TRBJ2-5, with D perhaps given as TRBD1 or TRBD2 (6 bases each). The CDR3 is 15 amino acids. V was pared by 5 bases and J by 5 bases, with 18 bases between. Per germline, CDR1 LNHNV and CDR2 YYDKDF (reference sequence). The CDR3 sequence: CATSVLVGAGETQYF. CDR3 coding DNA: TGTGCCACCAGCGTACTAGTGGGGGCGGGGGAGACCCAGTACTTC. Based on the CDR3 plus reference TRBV15 and TRBJ2-5, the full variable domain is DAMVIQNPRYQVTQFGKPVTLSCSQTLNHNVMYWYQQKSSQAPKLLFHYYDKDFNNEADTPDNFQSRRPNTSFCFLDIRSPGLGDTAMYLCATSVLVGAGETQYFGPGTRLLVL.

The chain recombines TRBV5-5 with TRBJ1-1, with unresolved D. V lost 0 bases, J lost 4 bases, and 7 bases lay in between. This CDR3 is built from 13 residues. Germline values: CDR1 SGHKS, CDR2 YYEKEE (reference sequence). Written as DNA, the CDR3 is TGTGCCAGCAGCTTGGTTGGGTTCACTGAAGCTTTCTTT. Translating it yields CASSLVGFTEAFF.